This TCR beta chain originates from a study of T cell responses to AZD1222 COVID-19 vaccine. Notes on the study in general: The span of vaccine-associated CD4 TCRs extended across spike, with dominance at 160-218 and 743-854. It should be noted that donors were predominantly white British and more often female, and clonal diversity was possibly underestimated. No day 14 peak samples; only post-peak repertoires were characterized.

In regard to this clone: The antigen remains unidentified.

The method was immunoSEQ multiplex PCR; TCRdb's version includes in-frame clones alone and lacks a portion of them. Among 95,000 to 100,000 clones, 87% were seen once, and the ten largest hold 16%. The sequencing here drew on peripheral blood, taken on day 0 of AZD1222 vaccination. This TCR came from an adult in good health.

In DNA form, the CDR3 reads TGTGCCAGCAGCTTATTTGTCAAAATTGAAGCTTTCTTT. It yields the protein CASSLFVKIEAFF. The V call is TRBV7-9, the J call TRBJ1-1, with unresolved D. Germline values: CDR1 SEHNR, CDR2 FQNEAQ (reference sequence). V dropped 2 bases and J dropped 7 bases, with 11 bases sitting between them. The CDR3 totals 13 residues.